The T cell receptor (beta chain) under discussion was sequenced for a study of graft-versus-host responses after intestinal transplantation. Study in general: Each transplant was multivisceral, liver-intestinal, or isolated intestinal. The study, taken as a whole, reports: When patients had graft-donor T cell macrochimerism, their allografts held high graft-versus-host to host-versus-graft clonal ratios. Ileal or blood samples showed some GvH clones first, and such clones were also found in recipient marrow.

Trimming removed 5 bases from V and 5 bases from J; junction bases left unmatched: 14. Germline assignment: CDR1 SQVTM and CDR2 ANQGSEA. The length of the CDR3 is 16 residues. Concerning this clone: Its cognate antigen is unknown.

Only in-frame clones appear in the TCRdb table, and some are missing; sequencing was by immunoSEQ multiplex PCR. In the table there are 85,000 to 90,000 clones, 80% to 95% of which are singletons. This chain uses TRBV29-1 with TRBJ2-7, with TRBD1 matching over 11 bases. This TCR was sampled from a human donor who received an intestinal transplant. The sequences come from unstimulated CD4+ T cells sorted from spleen or lymph node cells, collected before intestinal transplant. CDR3: CSVTHGGQGVKDEQYF. The CDR3 nucleotides read TGCAGCGTTACCCATGGGGGACAGGGGGTGAAGGACGAGCAGTACTTC.